A single sample is the source of the 9 T cell receptor beta chains below, sequenced in a study of cytomegalovirus exposure and HLA in healthy donors. With 60 Vbeta and 13 Jbeta primers, the PCR was carried out. Profiled with immunoSEQ multiplex PCR; TCRdb holds only in-frame clones, not every one. The sample has some 190,000 clones, 77% seen once. The material sequenced was PBMCs. Every receptor here comes from a man younger than 35 in good health and CMV-seronegative.

The V and J genes are TRBV19 and TRBJ1-2, with D unresolved. Trimming cost V 3 bases and J 7 bases, with 9 bases left between them. The germline gives CDR1 LNHDA, CDR2 SQIVND (reference sequence). This CDR3 has 12 residues. The CDR3 DNA is TGTGCCAGTAGTATTACAGATGTTGGCTACACCTTC. Its translation: CASSITDVGYTF.

This chain uses TRBV2 with TRBJ2-3; 13 bases align to TRBD2. The CDR3 has 17 residues. Per the germline V gene, CDR1 is SNHLY and CDR2 is FYNNEI. V shed 7 bases, J shed 1 base, and the junction held 8 bases outside the gene matches. The CDR3: CASTTLAGGRGTDTQYF. The CDR3 DNA sequence: TGTGCCAGCACTACACTAGCGGGGGGGCGGGGCACAGATACGCAGTATTTT.

This clone was counted a few times. The J gene is TRBJ1-1, the V gene TRBV7-6; weak D call: TRBD1 (5 bases). V shed 4 bases and J shed 6 bases, with 21 bases lying between them. This CDR3 spans 16 amino acids. Germline V gene lookup returns CDR1 SGHVS and CDR2 FNYEAQ. The CDR3 sequence is CASSSWGGTASSEAFF. For the CDR3, the DNA is TGTGCCAGCAGCTCCTGGGGGGGGACGGCGAGTTCTGAAGCTTTCTTT. Full variable domain (remainder filled in from reference TRBV7-6 and TRBJ1-1): GAGVSQSPRYKVTKRGQDVALRCDPISGHVSLYWYRQALGQGPEFLTYFNYEAQQDKSGLPNDRFSAERPEGSISTLTIQRTEQRDSAMYRCASSSWGGTASSEAFFGQGTRLTVV.

The V and J genes are TRBV13 and TRBJ2-3; D possibly corresponds to TRBD2 (7 bases). Germline-derived CDR1 and CDR2 are PRHDT and FYEKMQ (reference sequence). This CDR3 region has 19 residues. Trimming left V 5 bases short and J 3 bases short, with 27 bases between. The CDR3 coding sequence is TGTGCCAGCAGCCCCCCTCCCCTGAGGGGGGGCCGATTGACAGATACGCAGTATTTT. Translating gives CASSPPPLRGGRLTDTQYF. Full variable domain (missing parts from reference TRBV13 and TRBJ2-3): AAGVIQSPRHLIKEKRETATLKCYPIPRHDTVYWYQQGPGQDPQFLISFYEKMQSDKGSIPDRFSAQQFSDYHSELNMSSLELGDSALYFCASSPPPLRGGRLTDTQYFGPGTRLTVL.

This clone was detected only once. V gene TRBV18 combines with J gene TRBJ1-5; 8 bases map to TRBD1. This CDR3 contains 16 residues. The V gene end was trimmed by 3 bases and the J gene end by 4 bases; junction bases not matched to a gene: 8. CDR1 is KGHSH, CDR2 LQKENI, per germline. This CDR3 is CASSPAWDRKNQPQHF. The CDR3 nucleotides are TGTGCCAGCTCACCCGCCTGGGACAGGAAGAATCAGCCCCAGCATTTT.

This sequence joins TRBV6-6 and TRBJ1-1; D is perhaps TRBD1 (6 bases). The CDR3 is made up of 12 amino acids. Trimming left V 5 bases short and J 6 bases short, with 10 bases between. In germline, CDR1 is MNHNY, CDR2 SVGAGI (reference sequence). CDR3 in DNA: TGTGCCAGCAGTCCACAGGGTTCTGAAGCTTTCTTT. As protein: CASSPQGSEAFF.

This chain links TRBV27 with TRBJ2-5, with TRBD2 matching over 9 bases. V shed 6 bases and J 5 bases; nucleotides not matched to a gene: 7. Germline loops: CDR1 MNHEY, CDR2 SMNVEV (reference sequence). The CDR3 has 14 amino acids. The CDR3 DNA reads TGTGCCAGCAGCTGGACTAGCGCGGGGGAGACCCAGTACTTC. Protein sequence: CASSWTSAGETQYF.

This chain connects TRBV9 to TRBJ2-3; 9 bases agree with TRBD2. This CDR3 is built from 16 residues. The junction had 8 bases not matched to a gene; V was cut back by 0 bases and J by 6 bases. CDR1 and CDR2 from the germline V gene are SGDLS and YYNGEE. The CDR3 DNA reads TGTGCCAGCAGCGTAGCGGCGGGGGGGCCGGCCGATACGCAGTATTTT. Translating it yields CASSVAAGGPADTQYF.

V usage is TRBV11-3 and J usage is TRBJ2-5, with a weak D call TRBD1 (6 bases). CDR3 size: 14 residues. Trimming removed 4 bases at V and 2 bases at J, with 11 bases between. Germline V gene sequence: CDR1 SGHNT, CDR2 YENEEA. The CDR3 loop reads CASSSWTAQETQYF. In DNA form, the CDR3 reads TGTGCCAGCAGCTCGTGGACAGCTCAAGAGACCCAGTACTTC.